One and the same sample provided the 6 T cell receptor beta chains below, sequenced in a study of esophageal squamous cell carcinoma under preoperative chemotherapy. Time point specified: before preoperative PTX-NDP chemotherapy. Via MiXCR, TCRdb re-called the PCR reads, giving one row per CDR3 protein. The sample lists fewer than 16,000 distinct CDR3 sequences; over 55% were seen once. This specimen was taken from a patient given preoperative chemotherapy. These receptors were taken from a human donor with esophageal squamous cell carcinoma. The donor label of this sample is uncertain.

This clonotype appeared a few times. The chain uses TRBV6-5 and TRBJ2-5, with TRBD2 matching 8 bases. The J call could be wrong; TRBJ2-7 is a better fit for the DNA end. In germline, CDR1 is MNHEY, CDR2 SVGAGI. This CDR3 is 17 amino acids long. The CDR3 protein is CASSYSTPGRGGYEQYF. CDR3 nucleotides: TGTGCCAGCAGTTACTCGACCCCGGGCCGGGGGGGCTACGAGCAGTACTTC.

The CDR3 protein is CASSPLLAGGAYEQYF. The CDR3 DNA is TGTGCCAGCAGTCCGCTACTAGCGGGAGGGGCCTACGAGCAGTACTTC. J is TRBJ2-5 and V is TRBV12-3 or TRBV12-4, with 13 positions matching TRBD2. Matching the DNA end better, TRBJ2-7 makes the J call doubtful. The CDR3 is 16 amino acids.

The chain joins TRBV7-2 to TRBJ2-3, with 8 bases lining up with TRBD2. The CDR3 extends over 16 amino acids. CDR1 is SGHTA, CDR2 FQGNSA, per germline. V shed 1 base, J shed 1 base, and the junction held 4 bases outside the gene matches. CDR3 loop: CASSLDSGAGTDTQYF. Written as DNA, the CDR3 is TGTGCCAGCAGCTTAGATAGCGGGGCCGGCACAGATACGCAGTATTTT.

Worth noting for this clonotype: A read error may account for a junction end that differs from germline. The CDR3 region is CASSLSGVAAKDIQYF. The DNA for the CDR3 is TGTGCCAGCAGCTTGTCGGGGGTGGCTGCCAAAGACATTCAGTACTTT. The chain has TRBV27 and TRBJ2-4; perhaps TRBD2 as D (6 bases). The CDR3 is 16 amino acids. Germline-derived CDR1 and CDR2 are MNHEY and SMNVEV (reference sequence).

Many counts were recorded for this clonotype. This CDR3 reads CASSPGGGAYNEQFF. The CDR3 coding sequence is TGTGCCAGCAGCCCCGGTGGGGGGGCCTACAATGAGCAGTTCTTC. The chain has TRBV11-3 and TRBJ2-1; 7 bases map to TRBD2. Germline CDR1 and CDR2: SGHNT and YENEEA. The CDR3 covers 15 residues. With V trimmed by 5 bases and J by 2 bases, 6 bases remained unmatched.

Remarks on this clonotype: A junction boundary mismatches the germline segment, possibly from a read error. This rearrangement joins TRBV6-1 to TRBJ2-4; D possibly matches TRBD1 or TRBD2 (5 bases each). The CDR3 is 15 amino acids. Germline CDR1 is MNHNS and CDR2 is SASEGT. CDR3 residues: CASSPGLAAVETQYF. CDR3 nucleotide sequence: TGTGCCAGCAGTCCGGGGCTGGCGGCCGTTGAGACGCAGTATTTC.